The 25 T cell receptor beta chains given below trace back to one sample, sequenced in a study of T cells in localized non-small cell lung cancer. The data were produced by immunoSEQ multiplex PCR, yet TCRdb's version contains in-frame clones alone and is incomplete. The sample has about 19,000 clones; around nine tenths are singletons. The input for sequencing was peripheral blood, taken before any cancer treatment. These receptors originate from an older male donor with stage I squamous cell lung carcinoma.

The V gene is TRBV11-2, the J gene TRBJ2-5; possible D gene TRBD2, 5 bases. V lost 5 bases, J lost 4 bases, and 8 bases lay in between. Per the germline V gene, CDR1 is SGHAT and CDR2 is FQNNGV. The CDR3 is 12 residues long. The CDR3: CASSPEGETQYF. CDR3 sequence (DNA): TGTGCCAGCAGCCCAGAGGGAGAGACCCAGTACTTC.

This chain links TRBV4-2 with TRBJ2-2; D remains ambiguous. Trimming took off 4 bases at V and 2 bases at J, with 8 bases between the two ends. The germline V gene encodes CDR1 LGHNA and CDR2 YNFKEQ. This CDR3 has 14 amino acids. Written as DNA, the CDR3 is TGTGCCAGCAGCCCCCTGACAAACACCGGGGAGCTGTTTTTT. This codes for CASSPLTNTGELFF.

The chain carries TRBV7-2 and TRBJ2-1, with 8 bases fitting TRBD2. The germline gives CDR1 SGHTA, CDR2 FQGNSA. The CDR3 has 15 amino acids. Trimming cost V 5 bases and J 5 bases; bases outside gene matches: 8. The CDR3, as DNA: TGTGCCAGCAGCACGTTGGGCGGGAGGAACAATGAGCAGTTCTTC. Its translation is CASSTLGGRNNEQFF.

Only one count was recorded for this clone. The chain joins TRBV19 to TRBJ1-1; 7 nucleotides agree with TRBD1. V lost 7 bases, J lost 5 bases, and 7 bases stayed unmatched. The length of the CDR3 is 13 residues. In germline, CDR1 is LNHDA, CDR2 SQIVND (reference sequence). This CDR3 reads CASTTGVWTEAFF. CDR3 DNA sequence: TGTGCCAGTACCACAGGGGTTTGGACTGAAGCTTTCTTT.

V gene TRBV29-1 combines with J gene TRBJ2-5, with D possibly being TRBD1 (5 bases). V lost 7 bases to trimming and J lost 7 bases, with 22 bases between them. Looked up from germline, CDR1 is SQVTM and CDR2 is ANQGSEA. CDR3 length: 14 amino acids. The CDR3 spells CSAAEGVGQRTQYF. For the CDR3, the DNA is TGCAGCGCCGCAGAAGGTGTGGGGCAAAGGACCCAGTACTTC.

This clone came up once. The CDR3 sequence is CASRGGHTNTEAFF. CDR3 sequence (DNA): TGTGCCAGCAGGGGGGGACACACGAACACTGAAGCTTTCTTT. The chain recombines TRBV5-6 with TRBJ1-1; tentatively, D is TRBD1 (6 bases). Trimming left V 5 bases short and J 1 base short, with 12 bases between. There are 14 residues in the CDR3. Per germline, CDR1 SGHDT and CDR2 YYEEEE.

V is TRBV28 and J is TRBJ2-6; TRBD2 aligns across 11 bases. This CDR3 region has 17 residues. Germline lookup yields CDR1 MDHEN and CDR2 SYDVKM. V trimming: 4 bases; J trimming: 2 bases; junction bases outside the gene matches: 4. This chain's CDR3 is CASSSLAGGAGANVLTF. The CDR3 nucleotides are TGTGCCAGCAGTTCCCTAGCGGGAGGAGCTGGGGCCAACGTCCTGACTTTC.

V and J are TRBV28 and TRBJ2-7, with D possibly TRBD1 on 6 matching bases. Trimming removed 3 bases at V and 1 base at J, with 13 bases between. The length of the CDR3 is 15 residues. The germline V gene encodes CDR1 MDHEN and CDR2 SYDVKM. For the CDR3, the DNA is TGTGCCAGCAGTTTTCGTCCAGGGGAATCCTACGAGCAGTACTTC. Protein product: CASSFRPGESYEQYF.

This clone was picked up one time. This chain joins TRBV7-9 and TRBJ2-2; TRBD1 is a possible D gene (6 bases). CDR3 length equals 16 residues. Germline CDR1 SEHNR, CDR2 FQNEAQ (reference sequence). V lost 5 bases and J 4 bases, leaving 17 bases between the germline ends. CDR3 protein: CASSPVQGSSTGELFF. The CDR3 region has the DNA TGTGCCAGCAGCCCAGTACAGGGCTCGAGCACCGGGGAGCTGTTTTTT.

The chain couples TRBV9 to TRBJ2-2; no definite D call. The CDR3 contains 12 residues. From germline, CDR1 is SGDLS and CDR2 YYNGEE. V gave up 0 bases and J gave up 7 bases, with 4 bases separating them. The CDR3 reads CASSVDDGELFF. The CDR3, as DNA: TGTGCCAGCAGCGTAGACGACGGGGAGCTGTTTTTT.

This clone was seen more than once but under ten times. The CDR3 loop reads CASSLASDGTDTQYF. In DNA, the CDR3 is TGCGCCAGCAGCTTGGCTAGCGATGGCACAGATACGCAGTATTTT. The chain recombines TRBV5-1 with TRBJ2-3; TRBD2 might be the D (6 bases). V shed 0 bases and J shed 1 base, with 9 bases lying between them. The CDR3 runs to 15 residues. The germline CDR1 and CDR2 sequences are SGHRS and YFSETQ.

The rearrangement joins TRBV2 to TRBJ2-4, with D hard to call. Germline V gene sequence: CDR1 SNHLY, CDR2 FYNNEI. Trimming shortened V by 2 bases and J by 0 bases, and 11 bases separated the two germline ends. The CDR3 sequence is 16 residues long. The CDR3 spells CASSESSLLAKNIQYF. Here the CDR3 DNA reads TGTGCCAGCAGTGAATCGAGCCTACTAGCCAAAAACATTCAGTACTTC.

V is TRBV6-1 and J is TRBJ2-5; a possible D gene is TRBD1 (6 bases). CDR1 is MNHNS and CDR2 is SASEGT in the germline V gene. Trimming pared 6 bases from V and 4 bases from J, leaving 12 bases between. The CDR3 is 13 amino acids. CDR3 residues: CASSHRGGETQYF. The CDR3 DNA is TGTGCCAGCAGCCACCGAGGGGGAGAGACCCAGTACTTC.

CDR3: CASSPARGMAKNIQYF. The CDR3 DNA reads as TGTGCCAGCAGCCCTGCGCGGGGGATGGCCAAAAACATTCAGTACTTC. The chain combines TRBV11-2 with TRBJ2-4, with 7 bases matching TRBD2. The trim removed 5 bases at V and 1 base at J, leaving 8 bases unmatched. The CDR3 extends over 16 amino acids. CDR1 SGHAT and CDR2 FQNNGV come from the germline V gene. Drawing the rest from reference TRBV11-2 and TRBJ2-4, the complete variable domain is EAGVAQSPRYKIIEKRQSVAFWCNPISGHATLYWYQQILGQGPKLLIQFQNNGVVDDSQLPKDRFSAERLKGVDSTLKIQPAKLEDSAVYLCASSPARGMAKNIQYFGAGTRLSVL.

The rearrangement links TRBV7-3 to TRBJ2-7; TRBD1 matches 9 bases. The J segment lost 3 bases and the V segment lost 3 bases, leaving 6 bases of the junction unmatched. The CDR3 length is 15 residues. Germline V gene lookup returns CDR1 SGHTA and CDR2 FQGTGA. CDR3 sequence (DNA): TGTGCCAGCAGCTTTGGTGTGGGACAGGGCTACGAGCAGTACTTC. Its translation: CASSFGVGQGYEQYF.

This chain uses TRBV7-9 with TRBJ1-4, with TRBD1 matching over 10 bases. The V and J ends lost 3 bases and 5 bases, in that order; junction bases with no gene match: 0. Germline CDR1 SEHNR, CDR2 FQNEAQ (reference sequence). The CDR3 consists of 14 residues. CDR3 nucleotides: TGTGCCAGCAGCTTGGGACAGGGGAATGAAAAACTGTTTTTT. Translating it yields CASSLGQGNEKLFF.

The rearrangement links TRBV2 to TRBJ2-2, with TRBD2 matching 10 bases. Looked up from germline, CDR1 is SNHLY and CDR2 is FYNNEI. The CDR3 has 19 amino acids. The J segment lost 9 bases and the V segment lost 2 bases, leaving 18 bases of the junction unmatched. The CDR3 DNA follows: TGTGCCAGCAGTGAAAGCCGGGCTAGCGGGAGAGAGGGTTTCCGGGAGCTGTTTTTT. Translated, it gives CASSESRASGREGFRELFF.

The chain has TRBV6-5 and TRBJ2-3; 9 bases map to TRBD2. CDR1 and CDR2 from the germline V gene are MNHEY and SVGAGI. V trimming: 3 bases; J trimming: 5 bases; junction bases outside the gene matches: 6. The length of the CDR3 is 15 residues. The CDR3 DNA is TGTGCCAGCAGTTATGGGGCGGGAGGGGGAGATACGCAGTATTTT. It yields the protein CASSYGAGGGDTQYF.

This clone has just one count. This chain links TRBV30 with TRBJ1-1; 9 positions agree with TRBD1. The ends lost 6 bases at V and 2 bases at J; junction bases unmatched: 13. The CDR3 covers 16 residues. CDR1 GTSNPN and CDR2 SVGIG come from the germline V gene (reference sequence). The CDR3 DNA follows: TGTGCCTGCTCATTGATCGACAGGGGGGATAACACTGAAGCTTTCTTT. Translation: CACSLIDRGDNTEAFF.

The chain is built from TRBV2 and TRBJ1-2; 7 bases map to TRBD1. Germline assignment: CDR1 SNHLY and CDR2 FYNNEI. The CDR3 runs 14 residues. V was clipped by 6 bases and J by 2 bases; unmatched bases: 6. CDR3 loop: CASRSDRLNYGYTF. Written as DNA, the CDR3 is TGTGCCAGCAGGTCGGACAGGCTCAACTATGGCTACACCTTC. The whole variable domain, remainder taken from reference TRBV2 and TRBJ1-2, is EPEVTQTPSHQVTQMGQEVILRCVPISNHLYFYWYRQILGQKVEFLVSFYNNEISEKSEIFDDQFSVERPDGSNFTLKIRSTKLEDSAMYFCASRSDRLNYGYTFGSGTRLTVV.

The chain has TRBV5-1 and TRBJ2-2, with TRBD1 matching 9 bases. Trimming at V came to 7 bases and at J to 4 bases, leaving 5 bases not matched to a gene. This CDR3 region has 14 residues. Germline assignment: CDR1 SGHRS and CDR2 YFSETQ. CDR3 region: CASSGQGGTGELFF. DNA of the CDR3: TGCGCCAGCTCGGGACAGGGAGGCACCGGGGAGCTGTTTTTT.

The chain links TRBV5-1 to TRBJ1-2, with 8 bases matching TRBD1. V lost 4 bases and J lost 3; bases outside the gene matches: 8. This CDR3 has 15 amino acids. CDR1 SGHRS and CDR2 YFSETQ come from the germline V gene. CDR3 loop: CASSEPSTGDYGYTF. The CDR3 DNA reads TGCGCCAGCAGCGAACCCTCGACAGGGGACTATGGCTACACCTTC.

The chain uses TRBV2 and TRBJ2-6; possible D gene TRBD1, 5 bases. The V gene lost 6 bases and the J gene lost 2 bases, with 11 bases spanning the gap. This CDR3 has 15 amino acids. Germline loops: CDR1 SNHLY, CDR2 FYNNEI. The chain's CDR3 is CASRVRGTGANVLTF. The DNA of the CDR3 is TGTGCCAGCAGGGTTAGGGGCACTGGGGCCAACGTCCTGACTTTC.

The V and J genes are TRBV10-1 and TRBJ1-2, with 7 bases identical to TRBD1. V was pared by 10 bases and J by 5 bases, with 22 bases of the junction left unmatched. The CDR3 is 17 amino acids. The germline CDR1 and CDR2 sequences are WNHNN and SYGVQD (reference sequence). The CDR3 protein is CAKPPRDSGPSRYGYTF. CDR3 DNA: TGCGCCAAACCCCCGAGGGACAGCGGACCCTCTAGGTATGGCTACACCTTC.

J is TRBJ1-2 and V is TRBV27; 9 nucleotides line up with TRBD1. After removal of 5 bases from V and 4 bases from J, the junction contained 2 bases not matched to a gene. The CDR3 covers 13 residues. Per the germline V gene, CDR1 is MNHEY and CDR2 is SMNVEV (reference sequence). CDR3 sequence (DNA): TGTGCCAGCAGTCTGGACAGGGGCTATGGCTACACCTTC. Its translation is CASSLDRGYGYTF.